Presented here are 26 T cell receptor beta chains from one specimen sequenced in a study of blood T cell repertoires in COVID-19. Assay used: immunoSEQ multiplex PCR; TCRdb lists only in-frame clones, some missing. The sample consists of around 240,000 clones, approximately 85% of them appearing once. The sample comprised PBMCs or T cells enriched from blood (not recorded which). The receptors were sampled from a woman aged 45-60 years who had recovered from COVID-19.

CDR3 protein: CASSLGRFSGRANEQFF. CDR3 sequence (DNA): TGTGCCAGCAGCTTGGGCCGCTTTAGCGGGAGGGCCAATGAGCAGTTCTTC. The J gene is TRBJ2-1, the V gene TRBV7-9, with 11 bases matching TRBD2. J lost 6 bases, V lost 3 bases, and 10 bases had no gene match. Per the germline V gene, CDR1 is SEHNR and CDR2 is FQNEAQ (reference sequence). The CDR3 is 17 amino acids.

CDR3: CASSSPTGRAYEQYF. The CDR3 bases are TGTGCCAGCAGCTCCCCCACGGGAAGGGCCTACGAGCAGTACTTC. The rearrangement joins TRBV5-4 to TRBJ2-7, with a tentative D call TRBD2 (5 bases). CDR3 length: 15 amino acids. In germline, CDR1 is SGHNT, CDR2 YYREEE (reference sequence). Trimming shortened V by 3 bases and J by 2 bases, and 15 bases separated the two germline ends.

The chain combines TRBV4-1 with TRBJ1-2, with a weak D call TRBD1 (6 bases). V gave up 0 bases and J gave up 3 bases, with 14 bases separating them. The CDR3 runs 16 residues. Per germline, CDR1 MGHRA and CDR2 YSYEKL. CDR3 sequence (DNA): TGCGCCAGCAGCCAAGACCCTTCGAACAGGGACTATGGCTACACCTTC. This sequence encodes CASSQDPSNRDYGYTF.

The rearrangement joins TRBV19 to TRBJ1-1, with D hard to call. The ends were cut back, 2 bases at V and 7 bases at J, with 11 bases in the middle. The CDR3 has 13 amino acids. Germline CDR1 is LNHDA and CDR2 is SQIVND (reference sequence). DNA for the CDR3: TGTGCCAGTAGTATAAGGCGGCAGCTTGAAGCTTTCTTT. This translates into CASSIRRQLEAFF.

This clone occurred once. J is TRBJ1-2 and V is TRBV19; 8 bases are a match to TRBD1. The V segment lost 8 bases and the J segment 3 bases; nucleotides outside the gene matches: 5. Per the germline V gene, CDR1 is LNHDA and CDR2 is SQIVND (reference sequence). The CDR3 is 13 residues long. CDR3 in DNA: TGTGCCAGTTCAACAGGGGGGGACTATGGCTACACCTTC. It translates to CASSTGGDYGYTF.

This chain uses TRBV27 with TRBJ2-6; D possibly corresponds to TRBD2 (6 bases). Germline V lookup: CDR1 MNHEY, CDR2 SMNVEV (reference sequence). This CDR3 has 19 amino acids. The germline V and J ends were trimmed by 2 bases and 2 bases, with 19 bases remaining between them. CDR3 coding DNA: TGTGCCAGCAGTTTAGGGAGGTTGGGTCCGGGGCCTGGGGCCAACGTCCTGACTTTC. Translated, it gives CASSLGRLGPGPGANVLTF.

This clone was counted a few times. The chain joins TRBV18 to TRBJ1-2; TRBD1 agrees at 10 bases. The CDR3 is 13 residues long. CDR1 KGHSH and CDR2 LQKENI come from the germline V gene. V trimming: 8 bases; J trimming: 8 bases; junction bases outside the gene matches: 8. CDR3 DNA: TGTGCCAGCAGATTCGGGACAGGGGACGGCTACACCTTC. It encodes CASRFGTGDGYTF.

The chain couples TRBV28 to TRBJ2-1; D gene ambiguous. The ends were cut back, 5 bases at V and 0 bases at J, with 8 bases in the middle. The CDR3 runs 14 residues. Germline CDR1 is MDHEN and CDR2 is SYDVKM. Written as DNA, the CDR3 is TGTGCCAGCAGTCCCCGTAACTCCTACAATGAGCAGTTCTTC. Translated: CASSPRNSYNEQFF.

This clone was found a few times. V usage is TRBV18 and J usage is TRBJ2-6, with 7 bases matching TRBD1. The V and J ends lost 3 bases and 2 bases, in that order; junction bases with no gene match: 13. Germline V gene lookup returns CDR1 KGHSH and CDR2 LQKENI. The CDR3 contains 19 residues. This CDR3 reads CASSPETPDRPAGANVLTF. The CDR3 nucleotides read TGTGCCAGCTCACCGGAAACCCCGGACAGGCCTGCTGGGGCCAACGTCCTGACTTTC.

The gene calls are TRBV28 and TRBJ2-1; maybe TRBD1 (6 bases). Germline V gene data show CDR1 as MDHEN and CDR2 as SYDVKM. This CDR3 comprises 15 residues. V gave up 7 bases and J gave up 7 bases, with 20 bases separating them. The CDR3 nucleotides read TGTGCCAGCACCCCTTCCGGGACACCCTGGAATGAGCAGTTCTTC. It translates to CASTPSGTPWNEQFF.

V gene TRBV28 combines with J gene TRBJ1-5; 9 bases agree with TRBD1. The CDR3 extends over 22 amino acids. In germline, CDR1 is MDHEN, CDR2 SYDVKM. The J segment lost 1 base and the V segment lost 0 bases, leaving 19 bases of the junction unmatched. The CDR3 DNA reads TGTGCCAGCAGTTTATGGATCCATGGGGACAGGGTTGTAGAGGGGAGCAATCAGCCCCAGCATTTT. Translating it yields CASSLWIHGDRVVEGSNQPQHF.

Only a few counts were recorded for this clone. V is TRBV18 and J is TRBJ1-3; TRBD1 aligns across 11 bases. This CDR3 spans 18 amino acids. From germline, CDR1 is KGHSH and CDR2 LQKENI. V lost 3 bases and J lost 1; bases outside the gene matches: 8. CDR3 DNA: TGTGCCAGCTCACCGAGGACAGGGGGCAAAGTATCTGGAAACACCATATATTTT. This gives the protein CASSPRTGGKVSGNTIYF.

This chain links TRBV14 with TRBJ2-5; weak D call: TRBD2 (5 bases). This CDR3 spans 15 amino acids. Germline CDR1 reads SGHDN; CDR2 reads FVKESK. Trimming removed 0 bases at V and 4 bases at J, with 12 bases between. The CDR3 coding sequence is TGTGCCAGCAGCCAAGAGGGAAGCGGTAGAGAGACCCAGTACTTC. Protein product: CASSQEGSGRETQYF.

This clone occurred once. The gene calls are TRBV5-5 and TRBJ1-3, with no clear D. Germline V CDR1 and CDR2: SGHKS, YYEKEE (reference sequence). Trimming stripped 2 bases from V and 0 bases from J, with 9 bases between. CDR3 length: 15 amino acids. CDR3 sequence (DNA): TGTGCCAGCAGCTTCATACGCGGCTCTGGAAACACCATATATTTT. It is translated as CASSFIRGSGNTIYF.

CDR3 DNA sequence: TGTGCTAGTGGTTGGGGTCCGGGACGGGAGAGCACAGATACGCAGTATTTT. Protein sequence: CASGWGPGRESTDTQYF. The V call is TRBV12-5, the J call TRBJ2-3; tentative D call: TRBD2 (6 bases). CDR1 is LGHNT and CDR2 is FRNRAP in the germline V gene. The CDR3 length is 17 residues. The ends were cut back, 4 bases at V and 0 bases at J, with 17 bases in the middle. Together with reference TRBV12-5 and TRBJ2-3, the CDR3 gives the full variable domain: DARVTQTPRHKVTEMGQEVTMRCQPILGHNTVFWYRQTMMQGLELLAYFRNRAPLDDSGMPKDRFSAEMPDATLATLKIQPSEPRDSAVYFCASGWGPGRESTDTQYFGPGTRLTVL.

This clone was detected only once. This sequence joins TRBV10-3 and TRBJ2-3; 10 positions agree with TRBD2. Germline-derived CDR1 and CDR2 are ENHRY and SYGVKD. The V and J ends lost 3 bases and 4 bases, in that order; junction bases with no gene match: 10. The CDR3 is 17 amino acids. The chain's CDR3 is CAISDPRPSGGADTQYF. The CDR3 DNA reads as TGTGCCATCAGTGATCCCCGGCCTAGCGGGGGAGCAGATACGCAGTATTTT.

V and J are TRBV2 and TRBJ2-3; 9 bases align to TRBD2. The germline V gene encodes CDR1 SNHLY and CDR2 FYNNEI. The V and J ends lost 4 bases and 3 bases, in that order; junction bases with no gene match: 5. This CDR3 is built from 15 residues. CDR3 in DNA: TGTGCCAGCAGTGTAGTTCTAGCGGGGACAGATACGCAGTATTTT. This codes for CASSVVLAGTDTQYF.

The chain combines TRBV28 with TRBJ1-3; no firm D call. Trimming removed 9 bases from V and 2 bases from J, with 11 bases in between. Germline V gene lookup returns CDR1 MDHEN and CDR2 SYDVKM. The CDR3 totals 13 residues. The CDR3 is CASEPGTGNTIYF. The CDR3 bases are TGTGCCAGTGAGCCCGGGACTGGAAACACCATATATTTT.

The chain has TRBV2 and TRBJ1-2; D gene uncertain. V was shortened by 6 bases and J by 1 base, with 6 bases between the two germline ends. Germline loops: CDR1 SNHLY, CDR2 FYNNEI. CDR3 size: 12 residues. The CDR3 DNA sequence: TGTGCCAGCAGCGGTGATAACTATGGCTACACCTTC. Its translation is CASSGDNYGYTF. The full variable domain, completed using reference TRBV2 and TRBJ1-2, is EPEVTQTPSHQVTQMGQEVILRCVPISNHLYFYWYRQILGQKVEFLVSFYNNEISEKSEIFDDQFSVERPDGSNFTLKIRSTKLEDSAMYFCASSGDNYGYTFGSGTRLTVV.

This clone has only a few counts. The J gene is TRBJ1-2, the V gene TRBV28, with D perhaps matching TRBD1 (5 bases). The CDR3 has 15 amino acids. V was cut by 1 base and J by 5 bases, with 14 bases left in between. CDR1 is MDHEN and CDR2 is SYDVKM in the germline V gene. CDR3 bases: TGTGCCAGCAGTTTATTCGGAGGGGCGGTTTATGGCTACACCTTC. Translating gives CASSLFGGAVYGYTF.

This clone has just one count. The rearrangement uses TRBV28 and TRBJ2-2, with no clear D. Germline V CDR1 and CDR2: MDHEN, SYDVKM. Trimming took off 3 bases at V and 4 bases at J, with 12 bases between the two ends. The length of the CDR3 is 15 residues. This chain's CDR3 is CASSFNFFGTGELFF. The CDR3 region has the DNA TGTGCCAGCAGTTTTAACTTCTTTGGCACCGGGGAGCTGTTTTTT. Full variable domain (remainder filled in from reference TRBV28 and TRBJ2-2): DVKVTQSSRYLVKRTGEKVFLECVQDMDHENMFWYRQDPGLGLRLIYFSYDVKMKEKGDIPEGYSVSREKKERFSLILESASTNQTSMYLCASSFNFFGTGELFFGEGSRLTVL.

The chain recombines TRBV2 with TRBJ1-5, with D tentatively TRBD1 (5 bases). From germline, CDR1 is SNHLY and CDR2 FYNNEI. CDR3 length equals 14 residues. V was shortened by 6 bases and J by 2 bases, with 11 bases between the two germline ends. This CDR3 is CASRDDSGNQPQHF. DNA for the CDR3: TGTGCCAGCAGGGACGACAGTGGCAATCAGCCCCAGCATTTT.

The sample holds a few counts of this clone. This rearrangement joins TRBV7-9 to TRBJ2-7; D gene unclear. The CDR3 consists of 16 residues. V was trimmed by 5 bases and J by 0 bases, leaving 17 bases between them. Germline CDR1 SEHNR, CDR2 FQNEAQ (reference sequence). For the CDR3, the DNA is TGTGCCAGCAGCCCGCCGGGTTCAATCAGCTCCTACGAGCAGTACTTC. Protein product: CASSPPGSISSYEQYF.

This clone has only one observation. The chain combines TRBV6-5 with TRBJ2-7; 8 nucleotides line up with TRBD1. The germline CDR1 and CDR2 sequences are MNHEY and SVGAGI. This CDR3 comprises 12 residues. The V and J ends lost 6 bases and 3 bases, in that order; junction bases with no gene match: 1. This CDR3 is CASSGQGYEQYF. CDR3 sequence (DNA): TGTGCCAGCAGCGGACAGGGCTACGAGCAGTACTTC.

This chain uses TRBV5-1 with TRBJ1-2, with 7 bases matching TRBD1. The CDR3 is made up of 14 amino acids. From germline, CDR1 is SGHRS and CDR2 YFSETQ. J gave up 8 bases and V 6 bases, and 13 bases lay outside the gene matches. CDR3 residues: CASTPSWRGQGYTF. The DNA for the CDR3 is TGCGCCAGCACCCCTTCCTGGAGGGGGCAAGGCTACACCTTC.

This clone has only one observation. The chain couples TRBV29-1 to TRBJ1-5; 9 nucleotides match TRBD1. The trim removed 4 bases at V and 4 bases at J, leaving 5 bases unmatched. This CDR3 is 14 amino acids long. Germline CDR1 and CDR2: SQVTM and ANQGSEA. CDR3 coding DNA: TGCAGCGTTGGGACAGGGGACGCGAATCAGCCCCAGCATTTT. Encoded protein: CSVGTGDANQPQHF.